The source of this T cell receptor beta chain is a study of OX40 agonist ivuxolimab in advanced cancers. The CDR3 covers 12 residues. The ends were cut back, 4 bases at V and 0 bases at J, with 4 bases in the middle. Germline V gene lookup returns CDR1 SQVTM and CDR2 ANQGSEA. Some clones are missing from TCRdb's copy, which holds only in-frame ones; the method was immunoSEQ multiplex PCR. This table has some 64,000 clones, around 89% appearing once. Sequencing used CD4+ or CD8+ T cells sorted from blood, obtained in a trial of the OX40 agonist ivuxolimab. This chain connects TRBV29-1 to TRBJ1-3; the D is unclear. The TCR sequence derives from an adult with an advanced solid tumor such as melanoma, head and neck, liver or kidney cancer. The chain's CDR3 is CSVGGSGNTIYF. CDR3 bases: TGCAGCGTTGGGGGCTCTGGAAACACCATATATTTT.